Listed here are 21 T cell receptor beta chains from one sample, sequenced in a study of control samples from healthy donors and cancer patients. Generated by immunoSEQ multiplex PCR, the TCRdb table keeps only in-frame clones and is missing some. This sample's table has fewer than 250,000 clones. The material sequenced was blood. These receptors were collected from a woman in her thirties in good health.

This chain connects TRBV3-1 (or the pseudogene TRBV3-2) to TRBJ1-5; possible D gene TRBD1, 5 bases. The CDR3 covers 15 residues. V gave up 3 bases and J gave up 0 bases, with 9 bases separating them. Germline CDR1 reads LGHDT; CDR2 reads YNNKEL (reference sequence). DNA for the CDR3: TGTGCCAGCAGCCAGGACACCACTAGCAATCAGCCCCAGCATTTT. Its protein is CASSQDTTSNQPQHF.

The chain has TRBV7-2 and TRBJ2-3; no clear D gene. The germline gives CDR1 SGHTA, CDR2 FQGNSA. The CDR3 covers 11 residues. With 4 bases removed from V and 4 bases from J, the gap between germline ends came to 3 bases. The CDR3: CASSSPDTQYF. The DNA of the CDR3 is TGTGCCAGCAGCTCTCCAGATACGCAGTATTTT. The whole variable domain, remainder taken from reference TRBV7-2 and TRBJ2-3, is GAGVSQSPSNKVTEKGKDVELRCDPISGHTALYWYRQSLGQGLEFLIYFQGNSAPDKSGLPSDRFSAERTGGSVSTLTIQRTQQEDSAVYLCASSSPDTQYFGPGTRLTVL.

The rearrangement joins TRBV19 to TRBJ1-2; 7 positions agree with TRBD1. This CDR3 region has 14 residues. Germline CDR1 is LNHDA and CDR2 is SQIVND (reference sequence). The V segment lost 5 bases and the J segment 7 bases; nucleotides outside the gene matches: 10. CDR3 region: CASSPGQFRIGYTF. The CDR3 DNA is TGTGCCAGTAGTCCGGGACAGTTCCGAATTGGCTACACCTTC.

This chain connects TRBV5-1 to TRBJ1-1; tentatively, D is TRBD1 (5 bases). Germline lookup yields CDR1 SGHRS and CDR2 YFSETQ. The V gene lost 4 bases and the J gene lost 2 bases, with 12 bases spanning the gap. The CDR3 consists of 14 residues. CDR3 nucleotides: TGCGCCAGCAGCACCACCGGGGCTAACACTGAAGCTTTCTTT. This gives the protein CASSTTGANTEAFF.

This rearrangement joins TRBV24-1 to TRBJ1-6; no definite D call. The CDR3 runs 14 residues. V was trimmed by 9 bases and J by 6 bases, leaving 14 bases between them. The germline V gene has CDR1 KGHDR and CDR2 SFDVKD. The CDR3 sequence is CATPKARPNSPLHF. In DNA, the CDR3 is TGTGCCACCCCGAAGGCTCGGCCTAATTCACCCCTCCACTTT.

The rearrangement uses TRBV3-1 (or the pseudogene TRBV3-2) and TRBJ1-1; tentative D call: TRBD1 (6 bases). The CDR3 sequence is 13 residues long. Germline CDR1 reads LGHDT; CDR2 reads YNNKEL (reference sequence). The V end was cut by 6 bases, the J end by 1 base, with 9 bases between. CDR3 region: CASRTTGNTEAFF. The CDR3 bases are TGTGCCAGCAGAACGACAGGGAACACTGAAGCTTTCTTT.

The V gene is TRBV28, the J gene TRBJ2-3; 14 bases line up with TRBD2. Germline trimming cut 5 bases from V and 8 bases from J; bases unmatched to any gene: 9. Germline CDR1 reads MDHEN; CDR2 reads SYDVKM. The CDR3 extends over 16 amino acids. CDR3 nucleotide sequence: TGTGCCAGCAGTCCCGGGACTAGCGGGGGATTGCTTACGCAGTATTTT. It yields the protein CASSPGTSGGLLTQYF.

This chain joins TRBV6-4 and TRBJ1-1; 8 bases are a match to TRBD1. This CDR3 spans 12 amino acids. The V gene's germline CDR1 is MRHNA and CDR2 SNTAGT. V lost 4 bases and J lost 8; bases outside the gene matches: 3. CDR3 nucleotide sequence: TGTGCCAGCAGTGCCACAGGGGGAGAAGCTTTCTTT. Translation gives CASSATGGEAFF.

The J gene is TRBJ1-1, the V gene TRBV7-9; tentative D call: TRBD1 (5 bases). V was pared by 5 bases and J by 1 base, with 14 bases between. The CDR3 length is 15 residues. CDR1 and CDR2 from the germline V gene are SEHNR and FQNEAQ (reference sequence). CDR3: CASSRTRGKNTEAFF. CDR3 bases: TGTGCCAGCAGCCGGACCCGGGGGAAGAACACTGAAGCTTTCTTT.

The chain is built from TRBV21-1 and TRBJ1-5; the D call TRBD1 from the table was never checked on the DNA. TRBV21-1 is flagged as a pseudogene. This CDR3 spans 14 amino acids. The CDR3 region has the DNA TGTGCCGGAGCGGCTTGGACAGCAAATCAGCCCCAGCATTTT. This codes for CAGAAWTANQPQHF.

The V gene is TRBV3-1 (or the pseudogene TRBV3-2), the J gene TRBJ1-3; D is ambiguous. Trimming removed 2 bases at V and 2 bases at J, with 10 bases between. Germline CDR1 LGHDT, CDR2 YNNKEL (reference sequence). The CDR3 has 15 residues. In DNA, the CDR3 is TGTGCCAGCAGCCAATCCTCAGCCCCTGGAAACACCATATATTTT. Translation gives CASSQSSAPGNTIYF.

This chain connects TRBV5-6 to TRBJ1-2; no clear D gene. This CDR3 spans 13 amino acids. Trimming left V 2 bases short and J 9 bases short, with 14 bases between. The germline V gene has CDR1 SGHDT and CDR2 YYEEEE. The CDR3 DNA is TGTGCCAGCAGCTTCCGTACCGCCAGCCGCTACACCTTC. Its protein is CASSFRTASRYTF. Together with reference TRBV5-6 and TRBJ1-2, the CDR3 gives the full variable domain: DAGVTQSPTHLIKTRGQQVTLRCSPKSGHDTVSWYQQALGQGPQFIFQYYEEEERQRGNFPDRFSGHQFPNYSSELNVNALLLGDSALYLCASSFRTASRYTFGSGTRLTVV.

The CDR3 DNA reads as TGTGCCAGCAGTGCCCCGACAGCGTCCCGGAGAGGCTACACCTTC. Translation gives CASSAPTASRRGYTF. The chain links TRBV28 to TRBJ1-2; D is possibly TRBD1 (5 bases). The CDR3 extends over 15 amino acids. V was trimmed by 5 bases and J by 8 bases, leaving 21 bases between them. The germline gives CDR1 MDHEN, CDR2 SYDVKM.

This chain links TRBV9 with TRBJ2-3, with 7 bases that match TRBD2. Germline CDR1 SGDLS, CDR2 YYNGEE. The CDR3 contains 17 residues. Trimming cost V 0 bases and J 1 base; bases outside gene matches: 8. CDR3 sequence reads: CASSVGARGKGTDTQYF. CDR3 in DNA: TGTGCCAGCAGCGTAGGGGCGCGGGGGAAAGGCACAGATACGCAGTATTTT.

V is TRBV19 and J is TRBJ2-5, with 8 nucleotides matching TRBD1. The CDR3 runs to 16 residues. From germline, CDR1 is LNHDA and CDR2 SQIVND (reference sequence). V gave up 4 bases and J gave up 2 bases; unmatched junction bases: 9. CDR3 DNA sequence: TGTGCCAGTAGTAAGGCGAGACAGGGGCCTCAAGAGACCCAGTACTTC. It yields the protein CASSKARQGPQETQYF.

The chain carries TRBV3-1 (or the pseudogene TRBV3-2) and TRBJ1-2; a possible D gene is TRBD1 (6 bases). The germline V gene encodes CDR1 LGHDT and CDR2 YNNKEL (reference sequence). The V and J ends lost 6 bases and 0 bases respectively, with 17 bases between them. The CDR3 runs 16 residues. The DNA for the CDR3 is TGTGCCAGCAGGGCAAACCCGACAGGCTCTAACTATGGCTACACCTTC. It codes for CASRANPTGSNYGYTF.

V usage is TRBV6-5 and J usage is TRBJ1-1, with TRBD1 matching over 9 bases. J was trimmed by 5 bases and V by 7 bases; bases with no gene match: 5. The CDR3 loop spans 13 amino acids. Germline lookup yields CDR1 MNHEY and CDR2 SVGAGI. The CDR3 region is CASINRGRTEAFF. The CDR3 DNA reads as TGTGCCAGCATCAACAGGGGGCGGACTGAAGCTTTCTTT.

The V gene is TRBV5-4, the J gene TRBJ2-1, with TRBD2 identical over 12 bases. Germline CDR1 reads SGHNT; CDR2 reads YYREEE (reference sequence). Trimming cost V 4 bases and J 9 bases; bases outside gene matches: 14. This CDR3 spans 17 amino acids. DNA of the CDR3: TGTGCCAGCAGCCGAATGCTAGCGGGGGGGCCTCTGGGTGAGCAGTTCTTC. Translation: CASSRMLAGGPLGEQFF.

This sequence joins TRBV11-3 and TRBJ1-1; 10 positions match TRBD1. The trim removed 3 bases at V and 2 bases at J, leaving 3 bases unmatched. Germline V gene lookup returns CDR1 SGHNT and CDR2 YENEEA. The CDR3 spans 15 residues. The CDR3 DNA follows: TGTGCCAGCAGCTTGACAGGGGGCGCAAACACTGAAGCTTTCTTT. Protein: CASSLTGGANTEAFF. Together with reference TRBV11-3 and TRBJ1-1, the CDR3 gives the full variable domain: EAGVVQSPRYKIIEKKQPVAFWCNPISGHNTLYWYLQNLGQGPELLIRYENEEAVDDSQLPKDRFSAERLKGVDSTLKIQPAELGDSAVYLCASSLTGGANTEAFFGQGTRLTVV.

The chain uses TRBV20-1 and TRBJ2-3; D not resolved. The CDR3 consists of 10 residues. Germline V gives CDR1 DFQATT, CDR2 SNEGSKA (reference sequence). Trimming stripped 4 bases from V and 5 bases from J, with 4 bases between. CDR3 protein: CSATLDTQYF. The DNA for the CDR3 is TGCAGTGCTACTCTAGATACGCAGTATTTT.

The V and J genes are TRBV4-1 and TRBJ1-5; 9 nucleotides agree with TRBD1. Germline CDR1 is MGHRA and CDR2 is YSYEKL. Unmatched junction bases numbered 17, after V lost 3 bases and J lost 11 bases. This CDR3 comprises 17 residues. The CDR3: CASSHPSGTGSYKAQHF. The CDR3 DNA follows: TGCGCCAGCAGCCACCCTTCCGGGACAGGGTCATACAAGGCCCAGCATTTT.